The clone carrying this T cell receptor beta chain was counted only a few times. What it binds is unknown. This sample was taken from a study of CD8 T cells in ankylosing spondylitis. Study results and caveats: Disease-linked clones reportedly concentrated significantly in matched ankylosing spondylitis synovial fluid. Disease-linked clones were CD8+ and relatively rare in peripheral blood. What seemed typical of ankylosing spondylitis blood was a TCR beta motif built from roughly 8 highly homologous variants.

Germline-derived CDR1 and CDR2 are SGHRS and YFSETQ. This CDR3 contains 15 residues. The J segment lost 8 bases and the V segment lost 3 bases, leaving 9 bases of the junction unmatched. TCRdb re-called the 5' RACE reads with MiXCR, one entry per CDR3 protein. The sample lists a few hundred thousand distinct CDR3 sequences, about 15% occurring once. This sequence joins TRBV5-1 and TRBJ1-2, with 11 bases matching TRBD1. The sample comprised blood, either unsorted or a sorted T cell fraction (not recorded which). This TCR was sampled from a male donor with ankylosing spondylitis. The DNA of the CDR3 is TGCGCCAGCAGCTACCCGGGGGACAGGGGGGCCGGCTACACCTTC. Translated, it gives CASSYPGDRGAGYTF.